The 8 T cell receptor beta chains presented below share a single source sample, sequenced in a study of early T cells in non-severe SARS-CoV-2 infection. MiXCR, applied by TCRdb to the 5' RACE reads, yields one record per CDR3 protein. The sample consists of tens of thousands of distinct CDR3 sequences, roughly 6.1% of them appearing once. Specimen: whole blood, collected at baseline. The source is an adult who was a healthcare worker with PCR-confirmed SARS-CoV-2 infection or an uninfected control (not recorded which).

This clonotype was counted at least ten times. V usage is TRBV19 and J usage is TRBJ2-5; D is possibly TRBD1 (5 bases). CDR3 length equals 13 residues. Trimming removed 5 bases at V and 3 bases at J, with 10 bases between. Per germline, CDR1 LNHDA and CDR2 SQIVND (reference sequence). DNA of the CDR3: TGTGCCAGTAGTGCCCCAGGGAAAGAGACCCAGTACTTC. It specifies CASSAPGKETQYF.

This clonotype was seen only a few times. The chain recombines TRBV4-1 with TRBJ1-1; 11 nucleotides agree with TRBD1. Germline V gene lookup returns CDR1 MGHRA and CDR2 YSYEKL. With V trimmed by 8 bases and J by 1 base, 15 bases remained unmatched. CDR3 length equals 18 residues. The CDR3 DNA reads as TGCGCCAGCTCTGCCCCCGGGACAGGGGGATTGGGGAACACTGAAGCTTTCTTT. Translating gives CASSAPGTGGLGNTEAFF.

This clonotype was counted many times. This chain joins TRBV5-1 and TRBJ1-4, with 9 bases lining up with TRBD1. The germline V gene encodes CDR1 SGHRS and CDR2 YFSETQ. Trimming cost V 0 bases and J 7 bases; bases outside gene matches: 10. The CDR3 is 17 amino acids. CDR3 nucleotide sequence: TGCGCCAGCAGCTTGGCCGGACAGGGGATCATGAGTGAAAAACTGTTTTTT. Protein product: CASSLAGQGIMSEKLFF.

A few counts support this clonotype. Here the CDR3 DNA reads TGTGCCAGCAGCCTTTCCGGGGGGAGCGATGAGCAGTTCTTC. Amino acid sequence: CASSLSGGSDEQFF. V usage is TRBV3-1 and J usage is TRBJ2-1; TRBD2 matches at 7 bases. The CDR3 spans 14 residues. With V trimmed by 4 bases and J by 8 bases, 8 bases remained unmatched. Per germline, CDR1 LGHDT and CDR2 YNNKEL (reference sequence).

This clonotype was detected a few times. The V call is TRBV5-1, the J call TRBJ1-1, with unresolved D. Trimming took 4 bases from V and 10 from J, leaving 17 bases between them. The germline V gene encodes CDR1 SGHRS and CDR2 YFSETQ. The CDR3 is made up of 13 amino acids. CDR3 amino acids: CASSPEGILGAFF. The CDR3 DNA reads as TGCGCCAGCAGCCCGGAGGGCATCCTGGGAGCTTTCTTT.

The sample holds many counts of this clonotype. J is TRBJ2-5 and V is TRBV7-2, with 8 bases aligning to TRBD2. Germline-derived CDR1 and CDR2 are SGHTA and FQGNSA. V trimming: 0 bases; J trimming: 4 bases; junction bases outside the gene matches: 1. The CDR3 contains 14 residues. CDR3 in amino acids: CASSLATSGETQYF. In DNA form, the CDR3 reads TGTGCCAGCAGCTTAGCTACTAGCGGAGAGACCCAGTACTTC.

Points on this clonotype: A much larger clone differs from this one at a single base, so this may be a read error. The chain combines TRBV6-5 with TRBJ1-2, with unresolved D. CDR3 length: 13 residues. Germline V gene lookup returns CDR1 MNHEY and CDR2 SVGAGI. Trimming left V 8 bases short and J 4 bases short, with 14 bases between. In DNA form, the CDR3 reads TGTGCCAGCGGTCCTGACATGACCTATGGCTACACCTTC. This encodes CASGPDMTYGYTF.

This clonotype was observed many times. The rearrangement links TRBV10-2 to TRBJ2-3, with 9 bases aligning to TRBD2. V was pared by 2 bases and J by 1 base, with 4 bases of the junction left unmatched. Germline-derived CDR1 and CDR2 are WSHSY and SAAADI. The CDR3 totals 16 residues. The CDR3 spells CASSETGLAGTDTQYF. The CDR3 DNA is TGCGCCAGCAGTGAGACGGGACTAGCTGGCACAGATACGCAGTATTTT.